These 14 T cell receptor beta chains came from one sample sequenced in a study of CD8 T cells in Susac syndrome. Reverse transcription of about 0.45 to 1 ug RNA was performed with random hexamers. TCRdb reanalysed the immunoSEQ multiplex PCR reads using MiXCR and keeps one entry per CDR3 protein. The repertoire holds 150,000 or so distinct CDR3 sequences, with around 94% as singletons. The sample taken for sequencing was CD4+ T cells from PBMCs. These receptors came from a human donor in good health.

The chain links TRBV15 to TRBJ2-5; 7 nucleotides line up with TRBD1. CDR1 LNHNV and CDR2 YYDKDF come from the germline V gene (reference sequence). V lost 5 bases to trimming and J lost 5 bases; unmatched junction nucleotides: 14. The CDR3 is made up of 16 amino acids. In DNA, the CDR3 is TGTGCCACCAGCCGTAGGGGGCAGATCTTAGTGGAGACCCAGTACTTC. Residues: CATSRRGQILVETQYF. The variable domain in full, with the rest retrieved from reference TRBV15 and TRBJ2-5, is DAMVIQNPRYQVTQFGKPVTLSCSQTLNHNVMYWYQQKSSQAPKLLFHYYDKDFNNEADTPDNFQSRRPNTSFCFLDIRSPGLGDTAMYLCATSRRGQILVETQYFGPGTRLLVL.

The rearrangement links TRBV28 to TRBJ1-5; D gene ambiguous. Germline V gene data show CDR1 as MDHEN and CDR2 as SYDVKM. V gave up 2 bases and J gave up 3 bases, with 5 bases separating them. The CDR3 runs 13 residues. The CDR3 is CASSLQLNQPQHF. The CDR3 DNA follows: TGTGCCAGCAGTTTACAGCTCAATCAGCCCCAGCATTTT.

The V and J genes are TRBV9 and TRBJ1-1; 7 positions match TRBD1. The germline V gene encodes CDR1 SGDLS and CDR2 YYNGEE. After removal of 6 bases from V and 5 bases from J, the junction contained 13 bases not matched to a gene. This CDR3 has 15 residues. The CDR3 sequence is CASTPEGGGDTEAFF. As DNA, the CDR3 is TGTGCCAGCACCCCAGAGGGAGGGGGCGATACTGAAGCTTTCTTT.

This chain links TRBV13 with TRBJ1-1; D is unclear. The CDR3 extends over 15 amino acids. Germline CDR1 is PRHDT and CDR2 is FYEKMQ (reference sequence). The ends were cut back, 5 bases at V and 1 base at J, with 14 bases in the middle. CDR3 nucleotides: TGTGCCAGCAGCCCTAGGGCTAGGGCGAACACTGAAGCTTTCTTT. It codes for CASSPRARANTEAFF. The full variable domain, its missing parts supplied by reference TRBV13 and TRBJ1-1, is AAGVIQSPRHLIKEKRETATLKCYPIPRHDTVYWYQQGPGQDPQFLISFYEKMQSDKGSIPDRFSAQQFSDYHSELNMSSLELGDSALYFCASSPRARANTEAFFGQGTRLTVV.

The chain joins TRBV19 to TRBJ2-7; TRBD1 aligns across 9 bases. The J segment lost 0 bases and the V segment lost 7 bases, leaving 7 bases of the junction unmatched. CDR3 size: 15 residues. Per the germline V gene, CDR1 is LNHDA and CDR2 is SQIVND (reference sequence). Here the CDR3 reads CASTEGQGYSYEQYF. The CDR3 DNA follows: TGTGCCAGTACCGAGGGACAGGGCTACTCCTACGAGCAGTACTTC.

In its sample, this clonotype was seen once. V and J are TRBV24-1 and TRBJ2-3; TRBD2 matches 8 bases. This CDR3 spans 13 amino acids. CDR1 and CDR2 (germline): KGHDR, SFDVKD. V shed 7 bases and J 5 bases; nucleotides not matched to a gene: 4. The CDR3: CATSGGAGDTQYF. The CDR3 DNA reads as TGTGCCACCAGCGGGGGGGCCGGAGATACGCAGTATTTT.

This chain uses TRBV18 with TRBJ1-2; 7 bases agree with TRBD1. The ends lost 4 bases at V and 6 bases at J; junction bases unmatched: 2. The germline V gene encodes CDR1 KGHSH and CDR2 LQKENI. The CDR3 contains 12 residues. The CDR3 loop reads CASSHGQDGYTF. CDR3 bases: TGTGCCAGCTCACACGGACAGGATGGCTACACCTTC.

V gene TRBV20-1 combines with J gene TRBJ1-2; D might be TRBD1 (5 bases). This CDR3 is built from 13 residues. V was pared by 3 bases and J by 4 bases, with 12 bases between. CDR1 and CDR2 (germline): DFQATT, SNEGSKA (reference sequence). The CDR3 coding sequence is TGCAGTGCTAGGGTTGGGGGAGCCTATGGCTACACCTTC. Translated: CSARVGGAYGYTF.

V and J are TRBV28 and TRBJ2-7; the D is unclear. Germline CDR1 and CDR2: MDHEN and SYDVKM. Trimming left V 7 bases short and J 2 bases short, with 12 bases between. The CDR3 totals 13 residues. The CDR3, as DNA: TGTGCCAGCACCCCCAGCAAGGCCTACGAGCAGTACTTC. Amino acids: CASTPSKAYEQYF.

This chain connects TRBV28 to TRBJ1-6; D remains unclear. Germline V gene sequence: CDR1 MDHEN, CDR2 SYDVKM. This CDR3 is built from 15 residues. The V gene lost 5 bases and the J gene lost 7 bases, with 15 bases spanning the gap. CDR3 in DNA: TGTGCCAGCAGTCCATCCCCCGGAAGGAATTCACCCCTCCACTTT. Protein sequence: CASSPSPGRNSPLHF.

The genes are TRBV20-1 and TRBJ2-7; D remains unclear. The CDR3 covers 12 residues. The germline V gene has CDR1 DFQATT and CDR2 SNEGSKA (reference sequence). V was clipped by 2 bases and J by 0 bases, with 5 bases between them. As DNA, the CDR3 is TGCAGTGCTAGAACAGCCTCCTACGAGCAGTACTTC. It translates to CSARTASYEQYF.

CDR3 amino acids: CASSLGTVYYEQYF. The DNA of the CDR3 is TGTGCCAGCAGTTTGGGGACGGTTTACTACGAGCAGTACTTC. V and J are TRBV12-3 or TRBV12-4 and TRBJ2-7, with D perhaps given as TRBD1 or TRBD2 (5 bases each). Trimming left V 3 bases short and J 3 bases short, with 12 bases between. The CDR3 has 14 amino acids.

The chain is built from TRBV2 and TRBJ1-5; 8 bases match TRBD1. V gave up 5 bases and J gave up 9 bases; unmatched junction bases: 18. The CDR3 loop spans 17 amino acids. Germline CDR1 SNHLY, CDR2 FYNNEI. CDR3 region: CASSPNPSDRATRPQHF. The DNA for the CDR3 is TGTGCCAGCAGTCCTAACCCTTCGGACAGGGCGACGAGGCCCCAGCATTTT.

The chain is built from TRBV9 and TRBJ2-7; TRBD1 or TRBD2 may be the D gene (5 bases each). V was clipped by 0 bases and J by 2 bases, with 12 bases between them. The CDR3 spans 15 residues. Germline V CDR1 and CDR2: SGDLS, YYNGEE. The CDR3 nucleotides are TGTGCCAGCAGCGTAGAGGGGACGGGACCCTACGAGCAGTACTTC. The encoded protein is CASSVEGTGPYEQYF.